A selection of T cell receptor beta chains follows, all from one sample in a study of CD8+ T cells in alopecia areata. Profiling relied on immunoSEQ multiplex PCR, and the TCRdb table lists in-frame clones only, not all of them. The sample consists of around 200,000 clones, around 60% of them appearing once. The source was CD8+ T cells sorted from blood, collected at week 24, from a patient treated with tofacitinib. The receptors come from a human donor with alopecia areata. Each CDR3 is given without its conserved first and last residue.

AQNRDRDTGELF TRBV30
ASSPWGQINQPQH TRBV6-6
ASSIREWTEAF TRBV19
ASSRNTGAYGYT TRBV27
ASRERAKDQPQH TRBV19
ASSLPRSTDTQY TRBV11-2
ASSSYRVQDNSPLH TRBV5-1
ASSLVVERGTDTQY TRBV7-6
AERLGTSEAF TRBV30
ASSRTGPNSPLH TRBV13
ASSFARRRLVGTEAF TRBV27
ASSYWTSGGVDTQY TRBV6-5
ASSPRTGMNTEAF TRBV6-4
ASSQGHEQY TRBV4-2
ARGDRPIYEQY TRBV6-5
SVKPGQSYEQY TRBV29-1
ASLGDTGELF TRBV19
ASSLEGTGYYEQY TRBV5-6
ATSRARDMWTEAF TRBV15
SVIRFNTGTGIYGYT TRBV29-1
ASSGGTGGLETQY TRBV5-1
AWSLGQGSQPQH TRBV30
ASSSQGALPGANVLT TRBV27
ASSISGNQPQH TRBV7-9
SVHEGRERYGYT TRBV29-1
ASSDKSGVSNQPQH TRBV6-1
ASSLGTGNSPLH TRBV27
ASGLVRGQGANYGYT TRBV12-5
SVEGVGGETQY TRBV29-1
AWSGNEQF TRBV30
ASRRTGTRKETQY TRBV6-5
AWGPGGHNEQF TRBV30
ASSQEQGAGNQPQH TRBV4-1
ASSLRTQRGYEQY TRBV5-6
ASSQGTGGYEQY TRBV7-2
ASRWDRQETQY TRBV7-9
ATSKGGYEQY TRBV15